A single T cell receptor (beta chain) is shown here with its context. The target of this receptor is not known. Compared with germline, one end of the junction differs, possibly owing to a read error. The germline V gene gives CDR1 as SGDLS and CDR2 as YYNGEE. The CDR3 starts with the cysteine, ends with the phenylalanine, and has 14 residues. Only CDR3 DNA is held: 42 bases, read in frame from base 1. The sample originates from a study of blood T cells in healthy people across ages (dated by TCRdb to between 2014 and 2017). About the full investigation: In model experiments, template switching captured roughly one uniquely barcoded TCR beta cDNA molecule for every two T cells. Using deep sequencing normalized with unique cDNA molecular identifiers, the study measured how TCR beta repertoire diversity changes with age. The study analyzed two additional independent replicas of 1 million unique cDNA reads from the same blood draw for two donors, one aged 18 to 30 and one aged 80 or older. The donors were split into four age groups: young (average about 16 years), middle-aged (39), aged (approximately 59) and long-lived (82).

The approximately 39 donors, aged about 6 to 90 years, were systemically healthy Caucasian individuals from Russia. Each donor gave about 11 milliliters of peripheral blood, drawn into EDTA-treated Vacutainer tubes. Ficoll-Paque density-gradient centrifugation was used to isolate PBMCs, with at least 6.5 million per sample. Total RNA, at least 5 micrograms per sample, was extracted from PBMCs with Trizol reagent. Naive CD45RAhigh/CD27high T cell percentages were measured by flow cytometry on a PBMC aliquot from every donor. The full study reports these points: The percentage of naive T cells measured by flow cytometry correlated strongly with observed TCR beta diversity. Because profiling used bulk unsorted PBMCs, naive and antigen-experienced compartments could not be compared conclusively. Observed TCR beta diversity per million T cells fell roughly linearly with age, and a significant reduction was already apparent by age about 38. Compared with the aged group, the long-lived group had more naive CD4+ T cells, fewer expanded clones and increased TCR diversity, a pattern suggesting age selection. Donor CMV infection status was unknown, potentially confounding age-related changes in expanded clonotypes. Estimates of total diversity from one million sequenced T cells were regarded as lower bounds and underestimates.

The library was made by 5' RACE. Data came from an Illumina HiSeq 2500. The second PCR ran for roughly 7 to 11 cycles and used a J-beta primer mix along with a sample-barcoded 5' primer. A unique molecular identifier was introduced onto each TCR beta cDNA molecule by a template-switch 5' adaptor carrying 12 random nucleotides. Each sample yielded at least 3 million CDR3-containing paired-end reads. First-strand cDNA was synthesized from all RNA with the Mint cDNA synthesis kit, primed by a TRBC-specific oligonucleotide. All cDNA was treated with uracil-DNA glycosylase and then went through a first 18-cycle PCR with the universal primers M1SS and BC2_uni_R. In the paper's pipeline: For normalization, 1 million high-quality reads, each with a distinct molecular identifier, were randomly selected from each sample. Instead of being binned into consensus sequences, reads that shared molecular identifiers were thrown out. MiTCR, run with a Q25 quality threshold and the strictest error-elimination algorithm, handled CDR3 identification, clonotype clustering and error correction. Lower-bound total TCR beta diversity was estimated with a nonparametric unseen species model using Euler transformation. TCRdb reworked the public reads: Q25 trimming with fastp, MiXCR clone assembly, productive beta chains retained. Under each unique CDR3 protein, matching rows form one entry showing the most common genes and DNA. For this entry, the V and J calls and clone size follow TCRdb and not the study's own pipeline. The sample records more than 900,000 distinct CDR3 sequences, around 25% of which are singletons. The ten top clones hold less than 0.75% of the sample.

This same sample was also part of a study on T cells of mothers and their children. As noted in the second study: The donors were nine systemically healthy Caucasian individuals, made up of three mothers and their six children. cDNA synthesis used all of the extracted RNA, with 1.5 ug of RNA in each 15 ul reaction. In the second PCR, the M1S primer added sample barcodes and 2-4 random nucleotides. More than 8 million TCR beta CDR3 reads were obtained from each mother, and several million reads were obtained from each child. Thymic selection similarly shapes TCR recombination output in related and unrelated pairs, with minor effect from inherited differences. Normalized repertoire overlap in related mother-child pairs was always slightly higher than in unrelated mother-child pairs, but the difference was never significant. Persistent microchimeric T cell clones were not detected, at a sensitivity of around 100 clones per million clonotypes. The study used deep NGS to compare TCR beta repertoires of mothers and children, seeking features distinguishing related mother-child pairs from unrelated individuals. Mothers averaged about 40 +/- 4 years of age and children averaged about 12 +/- 4 years. After adapter ligation with NEBNext reagents, the libraries were sequenced on Illumina HiSeq 2000 with 100+100 nt paired-end reads. To avoid cross-contamination, the mother libraries and the child libraries were prepared a month apart and sequenced in separate runs. For each donor, between about 450,000 and 2,300,000 distinct TCR beta clonotypes were identified. Naive TCR beta clonotypes were estimated from low-frequency clonotypes matched to each donor's FACS-determined naive share, without sorting.

The receptor's source is a girl aged 2 to 10 in good health. The material sequenced was blood. The V and J genes are TRBV9 and TRBJ2-5, and TRBD1 matches 9 of the central bases. The bases are TGTGCCTGCAGCGTTACAGGGGGCTATGAGACCCAGTACTTC. The translation is CACSVTGGYETQYF. Where the CDR3 stops, the reference TRBV9 and TRBJ2-5 genes take over; the full variable domain is DSGVTQTPKHLITATGQRVTLRCSPRSGDLSVYWYQQSLDQGLQFLIQYYNGEERAKGNILERFSAQQFPDLHSELNLSSLELGDSALYFCACSVTGGYETQYFGPGTRLLVL.